This T cell receptor (beta chain) was captured in a study of shared clonotypes between healthy human individuals. Study-wide results and limits: Shared clonotypes across all four donors exceeded non-shared ones in generation probability. Collection of samples was limited to blood; tissue repertoires likely differ. Richness estimates generally favored naive over memory subsets.

It was CD45RO-negative cells, positively selected for CCR7, that made up naive CD8 cells, with terminally differentiated effector memory CD45RA+ cells excluded. Germline loops: CDR1 SGHAT, CDR2 FQDESV (reference sequence). The CDR3 has 15 amino acids. The V end was cut by 5 bases, the J end by 5 bases, with 19 bases between. As regards this clone: Its matching antigen is unknown.

Per sorted-subset replicate PCR, input was approximately 0.2 ug DNA, representing roughly 30,000 T cell genomes. Data came from immunoSEQ multiplex PCR; TCRdb stores just in-frame clones and leaves some out. The table records about 2.2 million clones, 90% to 95% of them present only once. The sequenced sample was naive CD8+ T cells from PBMCs. The receptor's source is a man between 18 and 29 years old in good health. Some clones in this sample may be carry-over from other donors' samples. The chain uses TRBV11-1 and TRBJ2-7; TRBD2 is a possible D gene (6 bases). In DNA, the CDR3 is TGTGCCAGCAGCGTAGGGCCGGGACTTTGGGACGAGCAGTACTTC. Protein: CASSVGPGLWDEQYF.